These 19 T cell receptor beta chains came from one sample sequenced in a study of T cell responses to AZD1222 COVID-19 vaccine. TCRdb's table, derived via immunoSEQ multiplex PCR, lists solely in-frame clones and lacks some. The sample holds roughly 120,000 clones, about nine tenths seen once. The sample was peripheral blood, taken on day 0 of MenACWY control vaccination. The receptors derive from an adult in good health.

This clone was detected a few times. The chain links TRBV24-1 to TRBJ2-2, with D hard to call. With 3 bases removed from V and 4 bases from J, the gap between germline ends came to 11 bases. The CDR3 runs to 15 residues. CDR1 KGHDR and CDR2 SFDVKD come from the germline V gene. CDR3 DNA: TGTGCCACCAGTGATACCCCACCCGGCACCGGGGAGCTGTTTTTT. The encoded protein is CATSDTPPGTGELFF.

This rearrangement joins TRBV5-1 to TRBJ2-3, with 7 bases lining up with TRBD1. V was pared by 4 bases and J by 2 bases, with 4 bases of the junction left unmatched. This CDR3 has 14 amino acids. The V gene's germline CDR1 is SGHRS and CDR2 YFSETQ. The DNA for the CDR3 is TGCGCCAGCAGCATCGGGACAGCCACAGATACGCAGTATTTT. The encoded protein is CASSIGTATDTQYF.

V usage is TRBV18 and J usage is TRBJ1-3; D is unclear. This CDR3 spans 15 amino acids. The V gene lost 4 bases and the J gene lost 2 bases, with 12 bases spanning the gap. CDR1 KGHSH and CDR2 LQKENI come from the germline V gene. In DNA form, the CDR3 reads TGTGCCAGCTCACTCGATGTAGGTGCTGGAAACACCATATATTTT. It codes for CASSLDVGAGNTIYF.

The gene calls are TRBV7-9 and TRBJ1-2, with a tentative D call TRBD1 (5 bases). V was trimmed by 0 bases and J by 6 bases, leaving 14 bases between them. Germline V lookup: CDR1 SEHNR, CDR2 FQNEAQ (reference sequence). The CDR3 runs to 15 residues. The CDR3 reads CASSLAGVGQDGYTF. DNA for the CDR3: TGTGCCAGCAGCTTAGCAGGGGTAGGGCAGGATGGCTACACCTTC.

The chain employs TRBV9 and TRBJ2-5; D is uncertain. Germline V lookup: CDR1 SGDLS, CDR2 YYNGEE. This CDR3 is 14 amino acids long. The germline V and J ends were trimmed by 0 bases and 3 bases, with 9 bases remaining between them. CDR3 bases: TGTGCCAGCAGCGTAGGGACGGATGAAGAGACCCAGTACTTC. Amino acid sequence: CASSVGTDEETQYF. The full variable domain, completed using reference TRBV9 and TRBJ2-5, is DSGVTQTPKHLITATGQRVTLRCSPRSGDLSVYWYQQSLDQGLQFLIQYYNGEERAKGNILERFSAQQFPDLHSELNLSSLELGDSALYFCASSVGTDEETQYFGPGTRLLVL.

CDR3 DNA sequence: TGTGCCAGTAGTAGGTCGGGACAGGGTGTCACTGAAGCTTTCTTT. This gives the protein CASSRSGQGVTEAFF. This rearrangement joins TRBV19 to TRBJ1-1, with 9 bases that match TRBD1. V was pared by 4 bases and J by 4 bases, with 7 bases of the junction left unmatched. The CDR3 is made up of 15 amino acids. The V gene's germline CDR1 is LNHDA and CDR2 SQIVND (reference sequence).

This rearrangement joins TRBV14 to TRBJ1-2, with D tentatively TRBD1 (6 bases). The germline V and J ends were trimmed by 3 bases and 4 bases, with 15 bases remaining between them. The germline V gene encodes CDR1 SGHDN and CDR2 FVKESK. The CDR3 is 15 amino acids. CDR3 DNA: TGTGCCAGCAGCCACAACAGGGTTGGGGCCTATGGCTACACCTTC. Encoded protein: CASSHNRVGAYGYTF.

The chain is built from TRBV4-1 and TRBJ1-4; D not certain. Between the trimmed V and J ends, which lost 2 bases and 0 bases, there was a span of 4 bases. Germline CDR1 reads MGHRA; CDR2 reads YSYEKL. This CDR3 is built from 14 residues. As DNA, the CDR3 is TGCGCCAGCAGCCAATACCCAACTAATGAAAAACTGTTTTTT. Translating it yields CASSQYPTNEKLFF.

The chain carries TRBV23-1 and TRBJ1-2, with 11 bases that match TRBD1. TRBV23-1 is identified as an open reading frame with a role that is uncertain. V shed 7 bases and J 7 bases; nucleotides not matched to a gene: 11. The CDR3 sequence is 15 residues long. This CDR3 is CASTQNRTGGCGYTF. In DNA, the CDR3 is TGCGCCAGCACGCAGAACCGGACAGGGGGCTGTGGCTACACCTTC.

The V call is TRBV5-1, the J call TRBJ1-1; D uncertain. Germline V gives CDR1 SGHRS, CDR2 YFSETQ. The CDR3 has 16 amino acids. V gave up 4 bases and J gave up 5 bases, with 21 bases separating them. CDR3 sequence reads: CASSGGLRSGLTEAFF. In DNA form, the CDR3 reads TGCGCCAGCAGCGGAGGACTCCGATCGGGGTTGACTGAAGCTTTCTTT.

This chain connects TRBV5-1 to TRBJ2-4; TRBD2 matches at 9 bases. J gave up 0 bases and V 3 bases, and 4 bases lay outside the gene matches. Germline V gene sequence: CDR1 SGHRS, CDR2 YFSETQ. The CDR3 extends over 16 amino acids. The CDR3 region is CASSSGLALAKNIQYF. The DNA for the CDR3 is TGCGCCAGCAGCTCCGGACTAGCGTTAGCCAAAAACATTCAGTACTTC.

V is TRBV4-2 and J is TRBJ1-1, with a weak D call TRBD1 (5 bases). Trimming cost V 0 bases and J 1 base, with 15 bases left between them. CDR3 length: 17 residues. CDR1 and CDR2 (germline): LGHNA, YNFKEQ. In nucleotides, the CDR3 is TGTGCCAGCAGCCAAGAGATCAGGGTTATCGCGAACACTGAAGCTTTCTTT. Residues: CASSQEIRVIANTEAFF.

V is TRBV7-3 and J is TRBJ2-7; tentative D call: TRBD1 (6 bases). CDR3 length: 15 residues. Germline CDR1 reads SGHTA; CDR2 reads FQGTGA. V was shortened by 0 bases and J by 1 base, with 10 bases between the two germline ends. In nucleotides, the CDR3 is TGTGCCAGCAGCTTAACGACAGGTCGTTCCTACGAGCAGTACTTC. Translated, it gives CASSLTTGRSYEQYF.

The chain uses TRBV27 and TRBJ2-7, with no clear D. The germline CDR1 and CDR2 sequences are MNHEY and SMNVEV (reference sequence). Trimming left V 0 bases short and J 6 bases short, with 9 bases between. The CDR3 length is 13 residues. The CDR3 coding sequence is TGTGCCAGCAGTTTATCGGTAGCTCGCGAGCAGTACTTC. Its protein product is CASSLSVAREQYF.

The rearrangement joins TRBV19 to TRBJ2-2; 11 bases are shared with TRBD1. CDR1 is LNHDA and CDR2 is SQIVND in the germline V gene (reference sequence). CDR3 length: 16 amino acids. Losses at the gene ends were 4 bases for V and 3 bases for J; bases not matched to a gene: 4. The CDR3 coding sequence is TGTGCCAGTAGTACTAGGGACAGGGGGTACACCGGGGAGCTGTTTTTT. It codes for CASSTRDRGYTGELFF.

V and J are TRBV7-6 and TRBJ2-1; D ambiguous. Trimming shortened V by 1 base and J by 9 bases, and 10 bases separated the two germline ends. Germline V lookup: CDR1 SGHVS, CDR2 FNYEAQ. The CDR3 spans 13 residues. CDR3 nucleotide sequence: TGTGCCAGCAGCTTAGGGGTCCGCGGTGAGCAGTTCTTC. Translated: CASSLGVRGEQFF. Filled out from reference TRBV7-6 and TRBJ2-1, the complete variable domain reads GAGVSQSPRYKVTKRGQDVALRCDPISGHVSLYWYRQALGQGPEFLTYFNYEAQQDKSGLPNDRFSAERPEGSISTLTIQRTEQRDSAMYRCASSLGVRGEQFFGPGTRLTVL.

The V and J genes are TRBV5-1 and TRBJ2-2; D might be TRBD2 (5 bases). CDR1 SGHRS and CDR2 YFSETQ come from the germline V gene. Trimming took off 3 bases at V and 4 bases at J, with 10 bases between the two ends. CDR3 length: 14 amino acids. The CDR3 coding sequence is TGCGCCAGCAGCTCCGGAGGCTCCACCGGGGAGCTGTTTTTT. Its translation: CASSSGGSTGELFF.

CDR3 sequence: CASSSQQTQHF. CDR3 nucleotides: TGTGCCAGCAGTTCTCAGCAAACCCAGCATTTT. V and J are TRBV28 and TRBJ1-5; D remains unclear. Deletions cut 4 bases from V and 11 bases from J, with 9 bases between. This CDR3 region has 11 residues. CDR1 MDHEN and CDR2 SYDVKM come from the germline V gene.

This chain joins TRBV30 and TRBJ2-7; possibly TRBD2 for D (6 bases). Trimming left V 0 bases short and J 6 bases short, with 21 bases between. This CDR3 region has 16 residues. Germline loops: CDR1 GTSNPN, CDR2 SVGIG (reference sequence). The CDR3 coding sequence is TGTGCCTGGAGTGTCCCCTTCCGGAGGGCGGGTAGCGAGCAGTACTTC. Residues: CAWSVPFRRAGSEQYF.